What follows are 14 T cell receptor beta chains derived from one specimen sequenced in a study of cytomegalovirus exposure and HLA in healthy donors. Amplification used 60 Vbeta primers and 13 Jbeta primers. The method was immunoSEQ multiplex PCR; TCRdb's version includes in-frame clones alone and lacks a portion of them. Seen here are 160,000 or so clones, roughly four fifths observed once, and the top ten hold 13%. Sequences were obtained from PBMCs. These receptors originate from a woman aged 50 to 60 in good health and CMV-seronegative.

The chain combines TRBV7-2 with TRBJ2-5; the match to TRBD2 covers 11 bases. Germline V lookup: CDR1 SGHTA, CDR2 FQGNSA. Trimming cost V 5 bases and J 2 bases; bases outside gene matches: 4. The CDR3 loop spans 15 amino acids. Here the CDR3 DNA reads TGTGCCAGCAGCCGACTAGCGGGGAATCAAGAGACCCAGTACTTC. This encodes CASSRLAGNQETQYF.

In DNA, the CDR3 is TGTGCCAACAAGGGGAACTATGGCTACACCTTC. Encoded protein: CANKGNYGYTF. The chain recombines TRBV19 with TRBJ1-2; weak D call: TRBD1 (5 bases). The CDR3 has 11 amino acids. The V gene lost 10 bases and the J gene lost 2 bases, with 8 bases spanning the gap. CDR1 is LNHDA, CDR2 SQIVND, per germline (reference sequence).

The chain links TRBV6-5 to TRBJ1-2; maybe TRBD1 (5 bases). The CDR3 contains 13 residues. Germline values: CDR1 MNHEY, CDR2 SVGAGI. The germline V and J ends were trimmed by 0 bases and 3 bases, with 5 bases remaining between them. The CDR3 here is CASSYSGDYGYTF. The CDR3 bases are TGTGCCAGCAGTTACTCAGGGGACTATGGCTACACCTTC.

The genes are TRBV6-5 and TRBJ1-1; the D gene is possibly TRBD1 (5 bases). V lost 8 bases and J 10 bases, leaving 14 bases between the germline ends. CDR1 and CDR2 from the germline V gene are MNHEY and SVGAGI. The CDR3 loop spans 11 amino acids. CDR3 bases: TGTGCCAGCCTGGGGCAGGACGGAGCTTTCTTT. Translation gives CASLGQDGAFF.

This clone appeared a single time. The chain employs TRBV2 and TRBJ1-3, with a weak D call TRBD1 (5 bases). CDR1 is SNHLY, CDR2 FYNNEI, per germline. The CDR3 is 16 residues long. The V and J ends lost 6 bases and 3 bases respectively, with 18 bases between them. CDR3 loop: CASSQGLPQGGNTIYF. The CDR3 DNA follows: TGTGCCAGCAGCCAGGGACTGCCCCAGGGTGGAAACACCATATATTTT.

This sequence joins TRBV29-1 and TRBJ1-2, with D possibly TRBD1 on 5 matching bases. CDR1 SQVTM and CDR2 ANQGSEA come from the germline V gene. V dropped 4 bases and J dropped 8 bases, with 11 bases sitting between them. The CDR3 contains 11 residues. The chain's CDR3 is CSVVRDSGYTF. Written as DNA, the CDR3 is TGCAGCGTTGTGAGGGACTCGGGCTACACCTTC.

The chain has TRBV6-6 and TRBJ2-5, with D possibly TRBD2 on 7 matching bases. V dropped 10 bases and J dropped 2 bases, with 20 bases sitting between them. The germline gives CDR1 MNHNY, CDR2 SVGAGI (reference sequence). This CDR3 has 15 amino acids. The CDR3 DNA reads TGTGCCACCGGGGGCGGGGGCTATCCTCAAGAGACCCAGTACTTC. It encodes CATGGGGYPQETQYF.

The sample holds one count of this clone. CDR3: CASSLGGLNTIYF. The CDR3 DNA reads as TGTGCCAGCAGCTTGGGGGGGCTGAACACCATATATTTT. J is TRBJ1-3 and V is TRBV5-6; a possible D gene is TRBD1 (6 bases). This CDR3 has 13 residues. Germline lookup yields CDR1 SGHDT and CDR2 YYEEEE. Trimming took 0 bases from V and 7 from J, leaving 8 bases between them.

CDR3 protein: CASSPLLIDTNTEAFF. The CDR3 DNA is TGTGCCAGCTCACCACTATTAATTGACACGAACACTGAAGCTTTCTTT. The chain recombines TRBV18 with TRBJ1-1; D not resolved. V was pared by 1 base and J by 1 base, with 13 bases between. Germline V CDR1 and CDR2: KGHSH, LQKENI. This CDR3 comprises 16 residues.

The V and J genes are TRBV29-1 and TRBJ2-7; the match to TRBD1 covers 10 bases. CDR1 and CDR2 (germline): SQVTM, ANQGSEA. The length of the CDR3 is 12 residues. V dropped 7 bases and J dropped 4; count of bases not matched to a gene: 4. CDR3 sequence: CSAGQGIYEQYF. In DNA form, the CDR3 reads TGCAGCGCGGGACAGGGGATTTACGAGCAGTACTTC.

The V call is TRBV7-2, the J call TRBJ1-2, with 12 bases aligning to TRBD1. CDR1 SGHTA and CDR2 FQGNSA come from the germline V gene. The CDR3 has 14 residues. V was clipped by 5 bases and J by 5 bases; unmatched bases: 3. CDR3 DNA sequence: TGTGCCAGCAGCCCGGGACAGGGGGCTTATGGCTACACCTTC. Translated: CASSPGQGAYGYTF. The full variable domain, completed using reference TRBV7-2 and TRBJ1-2, is GAGVSQSPSNKVTEKGKDVELRCDPISGHTALYWYRQSLGQGLEFLIYFQGNSAPDKSGLPSDRFSAERTGGSVSTLTIQRTQQEDSAVYLCASSPGQGAYGYTFGSGTRLTVV.

V gene TRBV4-3 combines with J gene TRBJ2-1; 8 bases fit TRBD2. Germline V gene data show CDR1 as LGHNA and CDR2 as YSLEER. There are 16 residues in the CDR3. Germline trimming cut 0 bases from V and 9 bases from J; bases unmatched to any gene: 10. CDR3 residues: CASSQDISGGTGEQFF. For the CDR3, the DNA is TGCGCCAGCAGCCAAGATATATCGGGGGGGACGGGTGAGCAGTTCTTC.

In this sample, this clone turned up a few times. The CDR3 sequence is CASNSGTKAGELFF. CDR3 in DNA: TGTGCCAGCAACTCCGGGACTAAAGCCGGGGAGCTGTTTTTT. The gene calls are TRBV28 and TRBJ2-2; 7 bases match TRBD2. CDR1 MDHEN and CDR2 SYDVKM come from the germline V gene. CDR3 length: 14 amino acids. V lost 7 bases, J lost 6 bases, and 8 bases stayed unmatched.

The chain recombines TRBV27 with TRBJ1-2, with a tentative D call TRBD1 (6 bases). The CDR3 consists of 13 residues. Between the trimmed V and J ends, which lost 4 bases and 8 bases, there was a span of 14 bases. Per the germline V gene, CDR1 is MNHEY and CDR2 is SMNVEV (reference sequence). The DNA of the CDR3 is TGTGCCAGCAGTTCATCAGGGGAGGTGGGCTACACCTTC. Protein: CASSSSGEVGYTF.